The entry below describes one TCR beta chain. As originally analysed: Reference gene primer amplification gave estimated nucleated cell counts. The method was immunoSEQ multiplex PCR; TCRdb's version includes in-frame clones alone and lacks a portion of them. V, J and clone size are taken as reported in that table, and D and trimming were inferred from the DNA itself. The data contain 100,000 to 150,000 clones, around 87% of them singletons. V was cut by 0 bases and J by 4 bases, with 5 bases left in between. The CDR3 has 13 residues. Germline V gene lookup returns CDR1 KGHSH and CDR2 LQKENI. These data belong to a study of blood T cell repertoires in COVID-19. Study in general: Spain, Italy and the United States supplied samples that represented acute and convalescent COVID-19. In each case, the material was cDNA or gDNA derived from T cells, B-cell-depleted T cells, or PBMCs.

Material for sequencing was peripheral blood. This TCR derives from a man aged 45 to 65 with acute or convalescent COVID-19. The chain carries TRBV18 and TRBJ2-3; D is unclear. CDR3 amino acids: CASSPPHADTQYF. CDR3 nucleotides: TGTGCCAGCTCACCACCTCATGCAGATACGCAGTATTTT.